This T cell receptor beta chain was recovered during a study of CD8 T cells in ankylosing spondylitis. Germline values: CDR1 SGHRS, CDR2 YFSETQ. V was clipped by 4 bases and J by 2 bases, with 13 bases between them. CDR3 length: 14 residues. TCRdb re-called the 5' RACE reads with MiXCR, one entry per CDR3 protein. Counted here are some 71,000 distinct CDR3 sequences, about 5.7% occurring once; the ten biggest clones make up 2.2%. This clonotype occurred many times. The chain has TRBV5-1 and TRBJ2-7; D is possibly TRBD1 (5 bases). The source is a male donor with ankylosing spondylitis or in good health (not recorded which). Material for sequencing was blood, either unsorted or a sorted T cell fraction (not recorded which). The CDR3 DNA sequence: TGCGCCAGCAGCCCTGGGGCAGGGACCTACGAGCAGTACTTC. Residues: CASSPGAGTYEQYF.